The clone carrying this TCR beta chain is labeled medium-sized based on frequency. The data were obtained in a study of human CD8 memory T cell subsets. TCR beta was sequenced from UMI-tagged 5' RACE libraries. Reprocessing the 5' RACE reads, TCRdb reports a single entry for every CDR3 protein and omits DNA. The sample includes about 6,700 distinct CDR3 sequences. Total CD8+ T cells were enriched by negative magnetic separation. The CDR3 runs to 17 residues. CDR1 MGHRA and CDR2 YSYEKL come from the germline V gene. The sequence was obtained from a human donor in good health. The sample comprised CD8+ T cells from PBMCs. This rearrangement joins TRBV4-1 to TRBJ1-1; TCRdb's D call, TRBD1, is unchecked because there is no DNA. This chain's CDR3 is CASSQEGTGKGNTEAFF.